The T cell receptor (beta chain) under discussion was sequenced for a study of OX40 agonist ivuxolimab in advanced cancers. As for the study in general: In three patients, partial responses were observed, one with hepatocellular carcinoma and two with cutaneous melanoma.

A note on this clone: Its antigen is as yet unknown.

Study-wide results and caveats: The mean number of expanded clones was higher in CD8+ T cells than in CD4+. Low normalized clonal expansion also occurred in some nonresponding patients. Doses of 0.1 to 3.0 mg/kg were accompanied by clonal expansion of CD4+ and CD8+ blood T cells by week 6.

Clones were sequenced by immunoSEQ multiplex PCR, and TCRdb holds only the in-frame ones, with some missing. The data contain roughly 80,000 clones, more than 90% of them singletons. The CDR3 extends over 12 amino acids. Germline lookup yields CDR1 SNHLY and CDR2 FYNNEI. Trimming shortened V by 6 bases and J by 6 bases, and 9 bases separated the two germline ends. The origin of this receptor is an adult with an advanced solid tumor such as melanoma, head and neck, liver or kidney cancer. The sequences come from CD4+ or CD8+ T cells sorted from blood, collected in a trial of the OX40 agonist ivuxolimab. This chain connects TRBV2 to TRBJ1-5, with D hard to call. In nucleotides, the CDR3 is TGTGCCAGCAGCGATGTCGGTCAGCCCCAGCATTTT. Translation gives CASSDVGQPQHF.